This T cell receptor (beta chain) was recovered during a study of response to subunit inactivated influenza vaccine. TCRdb processed the RT-PCR reads anew with MiXCR; each CDR3 protein has one entry. The table lists about 480,000 distinct CDR3 sequences, 9.5% to 13% of them singletons. Study outcomes and limitations: Each seasonal influenza vaccination, the authors suggested, recruits few new T cells.

This clonotype was counted only a few times. The antigen is unknown. The source is a man aged 50 or older who received an inactivated influenza vaccine. Sequencing was performed on PBMCs from blood, taken roughly 6 weeks after vaccination.

This CDR3 reads CASSLNPRVYEQYF. CDR3 bases: TGTGCCAGCAGCTTAAATCCCAGGGTCTACGAGCAGTACTTC. This chain connects TRBV11-2 to TRBJ2-7; tentative D call: TRBD1 (5 bases). The CDR3 covers 14 residues. Germline assignment: CDR1 SGHAT and CDR2 FQNNGV. Trimming pared 2 bases from V and 3 bases from J, leaving 11 bases between.